A selection of T cell receptor beta chains follows, all from one sample in a study of graft-versus-host responses after intestinal transplantation. TCRdb keeps only in-frame clones here, not all; method: immunoSEQ multiplex PCR. There are about 120,000 clones in the sample; 90% to 95% occur only once, and around 0.12% lies in the top ten. Their antigen targets remain unknown. Here the sequenced sample was unstimulated CD4+ T cells sorted from spleen or lymph node cells, taken before intestinal transplant. These receptors were obtained from a human donor who received an intestinal transplant. The CDR3 runs from the conserved cysteine through the conserved F or W. A D gene is named only where the DNA matches it firmly. The size entry is marked missing in some rows and otherwise reads once, few, many or a size class.

d_gene	abundance	v_gene	j_gene	CDR3aa	CDR3nt
TRBD2	NA	TRBV15	TRBJ2-1	CATRPGTSGKKTYNEQFF	TGTGCCACCAGACCCGGGACTAGCGGGAAGAAGACCTACAATGAGCAGTTCTTC
NA	NA	TRBV10-2	TRBJ1-2	CASSGGATGSRGYTF	TGCGCCAGCAGTGGGGGGGCGACAGGCTCACGGGGCTACACCTTC
TRBD1	NA	TRBV9	TRBJ2-7	CASSEGGQGFHEQYF	TGTGCCAGCAGCGAGGGGGGACAGGGGTTCCACGAGCAGTACTTC
NA	NA	TRBV7-2	TRBJ1-2	CASSYSFGTNYGYTF	TGTGCCAGCAGCTATTCCTTCGGGACAAACTATGGCTACACCTTC
NA	NA	TRBV28	TRBJ2-7	CASSLWTVMYEQYF	TGTGCCAGCAGTTTATGGACAGTAATGTACGAGCAGTACTTC
TRBD1	NA	TRBV18	TRBJ1-2	CASSPRARQGAIYGYTF	TGTGCCAGCTCACCAAGGGCCCGACAGGGGGCCATCTATGGCTACACCTTC
TRBD2	NA	TRBV18	TRBJ2-3	CASSPLAAFRDTQYF	TGTGCCAGCTCACCTCTAGCGGCCTTTAGGGATACGCAGTATTTT
NA	NA	TRBV2	TRBJ2-3	CASSEAPGRGSDTQYF	TGTGCCAGCAGTGAAGCGCCCGGACGGGGCAGCGATACGCAGTATTTT
NA	once	TRBV11-2	TRBJ2-1	CASSLGRRMGEQFF	TGTGCCAGCAGCTTAGGGCGACGAATGGGTGAGCAGTTCTTC
NA	NA	TRBV7-9	TRBJ2-5	CASSLVPAEQETQYF	TGTGCCAGCAGCTTAGTTCCGGCGGAACAAGAGACCCAGTACTTC
NA	NA	TRBV18	TRBJ1-4	CASSPPIPAEKLFF	TGTGCCAGCTCACCACCGATCCCTGCGGAAAAACTGTTTTTT
NA	NA	TRBV11-1	TRBJ2-7	CASSLRDSPDYEQYF	TGTGCCAGCAGCTTACGGGACTCCCCCGATTACGAGCAGTACTTC
NA	NA	TRBV6-5	TRBJ2-1	CASSNGAYNEQFF	TGTGCCAGCAGCAACGGGGCTTACAATGAGCAGTTCTTC
NA	NA	TRBV6-5	TRBJ1-3	CASSYSVSSGNTIYF	TGTGCCAGCAGTTACTCGGTGAGCTCTGGAAACACCATATATTTT
NA	NA	TRBV19	TRBJ1-5	CARFGNQPQHF	TGTGCCAGGTTTGGCAATCAGCCCCAGCATTTT
TRBD1	NA	TRBV10-3	TRBJ2-5	CAIGPGTGGGETQYF	TGTGCCATCGGACCCGGGACAGGGGGTGGCGAGACCCAGTACTTC
NA	NA	TRBV5-1	TRBJ1-6	CASSLDGTAYNSPLHF	TGCGCCAGCAGCTTGGACGGGACCGCTTATAATTCACCCCTCCACTTT
TRBD1	NA	TRBV28	TRBJ1-5	CASRLTGGGNQPQHF	TGTGCCAGCAGACTCACAGGGGGAGGTAATCAGCCCCAGCATTTT
NA	NA	TRBV11-2	TRBJ1-2	CASNSDRIVYGYTF	TGTGCCAGCAATTCAGACAGGATCGTCTATGGCTACACCTTC
NA	NA	TRBV7-6	TRBJ2-7	CASSLAPSVGISEQYF	TGTGCCAGCAGCTTAGCCCCGAGCGTTGGGATTAGCGAGCAGTACTTC
NA	NA	TRBV27	TRBJ2-7	CASSPGTLKTYEQYF	TGTGCCAGCAGTCCCGGGACGTTAAAGACCTACGAGCAGTACTTC
NA	NA	TRBV28	TRBJ2-2	CASSVWGRGAARTGELFF	TGTGCCAGCAGCGTTTGGGGCAGGGGGGCCGCCCGCACCGGGGAGCTGTTTTTT
NA	NA	TRBV5-1	TRBJ2-7	CASSVTGTYEQYF	TGCGCCAGCAGCGTCACCGGGACCTACGAGCAGTACTTC
NA	NA	TRBV11-2	TRBJ2-2	CASSATITGELFF	TGTGCCAGCAGCGCGACTATCACCGGGGAGCTGTTTTTT
NA	NA	TRBV28	TRBJ1-2	CASSLSQGGGYTF	TGTGCCAGCAGTTTATCACAGGGCGGTGGCTACACCTTC
TRBD2	NA	TRBV9	TRBJ2-1	CASSDAGTSVREQFF	TGTGCCAGCAGCGATGCCGGGACTAGCGTGCGTGAGCAGTTCTTC
NA	NA	TRBV6-1	TRBJ1-1	CASSESVGGYTEAFF	TGTGCCAGCAGTGAATCGGTCGGGGGATACACTGAAGCTTTCTTT
NA	NA	TRBV30	TRBJ2-3	CAHSTRDNTDTQYF	TGTGCCCACAGTACGAGGGATAACACAGATACGCAGTATTTT
NA	NA	TRBV5-1	TRBJ2-1	CASSPLSQEEQFF	TGCGCCAGCAGCCCCCTTTCCCAGGAAGAGCAGTTCTTC
NA	NA	TRBV6-1	TRBJ1-1	CASRGRGNTEAFF	TGTGCCAGCAGGGGTAGGGGGAACACTGAAGCTTTCTTT
NA	NA	TRBV19	TRBJ1-2	CASSSTGWNGYTF	TGTGCCAGTAGCTCCACAGGATGGAATGGCTACACCTTC
NA	NA	TRBV27	TRBJ1-2	CASSTRLGYGYTF	TGTGCCAGCAGTACACGCCTCGGCTATGGCTACACCTTC
NA	NA	TRBV30	TRBJ2-7	CAWSKGGPTSYEQYF	TGTGCCTGGAGTAAGGGAGGCCCAACCTCCTACGAGCAGTACTTC
NA	NA	TRBV6-4	TRBJ1-1	CASSDSSSNTEAFF	TGTGCCAGCAGTGACTCGAGTTCAAACACTGAAGCTTTCTTT
NA	NA	TRBV21-1	TRBJ2-1	CASSTSGRFYNEQFF	TGTGCCAGCAGCACTAGCGGGAGATTCTACAATGAGCAGTTCTTC
NA	NA	TRBV6-1	TRBJ2-3	CASNRQFSTDTQYF	TGTGCCAGCAACCGGCAGTTTAGCACAGATACGCAGTATTTT
TRBD2	NA	TRBV9	TRBJ2-1	CASSKTSGSNEQFF	TGTGCCAGCAGCAAAACTAGCGGGAGTAATGAGCAGTTCTTC
NA	NA	TRBV2	TRBJ2-1	CASRGARYPHVDEQFF	TGTGCCAGCAGGGGTGCTCGATACCCGCATGTGGATGAGCAGTTCTTC
NA	NA	TRBV11-2	TRBJ2-7	CASSFRQREQYF	TGCGCCAGCAGCTTCAGGCAGCGCGAGCAGTACTTC
NA	once	TRBV21-1	TRBJ2-7	CASRQRRWATGEQYF	TGTGCCAGCAGACAAAGGAGGTGGGCAACGGGGGAGCAGTACTTC
NA	NA	TRBV19	TRBJ2-5	CASRFVGEETQYF	TGTGCCAGTAGGTTTGTCGGAGAAGAGACCCAGTACTTC
NA	NA	TRBV6-5	TRBJ2-7	CASLVGSGYEQYF	TGTGCCAGCCTTGTCGGGAGTGGGTACGAGCAGTACTTC
TRBD2	NA	TRBV11-1	TRBJ2-1	CASSSREGGGNEQFF	TGTGCCAGCAGCTCCCGGGAGGGCGGGGGCAATGAGCAGTTCTTC
TRBD2	NA	TRBV6-5	TRBJ2-7	CASERAGRDEQYF	TGTGCCAGCGAAAGGGCAGGGAGGGACGAGCAGTACTTC
NA	few	TRBV6-5	TRBJ2-7	CASSQGREQYF	TGTGCCAGCAGTCAGGGACGGGAGCAGTACTTC
NA	NA	TRBV20-1	TRBJ2-5	CSAIKQETQYF	TGCAGTGCTATCAAGCAAGAGACCCAGTACTTC
TRBD1	NA	TRBV7-2	TRBJ1-2	CARTKTGQNYGYTF	TGTGCCAGAACAAAAACGGGACAGAACTATGGCTACACCTTC
TRBD2	NA	TRBV7-2	TRBJ2-3	CASSSGLARSTDTQYF	TGTGCCAGCAGCTCGGGACTAGCGCGTAGCACAGATACGCAGTATTTT
TRBD2	NA	TRBV14	TRBJ2-1	CASSLLAGAYNEQFF	TGTGCCAGCAGCCTTCTAGCGGGAGCCTACAATGAGCAGTTCTTC
TRBD2	NA	TRBV6-5	TRBJ2-7	CASNKRLAGGREQYF	TGTGCCAGCAACAAAAGACTAGCGGGAGGACGCGAGCAGTACTTC
NA	NA	TRBV6-5	TRBJ1-2	CASSYSSSRGNYGYTF	TGTGCCAGCAGTTACTCGAGTTCCAGGGGCAACTATGGCTACACCTTC
NA	NA	TRBV19	TRBJ2-5	CASSAHREETQYF	TGTGCCAGTAGTGCGCACAGGGAAGAGACCCAGTACTTC
TRBD2	NA	TRBV2	TRBJ2-1	CASTVLAGGLSYNEQFF	TGTGCCAGCACGGTCCTAGCGGGAGGCCTCTCCTACAATGAGCAGTTCTTC
TRBD1	once	TRBV28	TRBJ1-1	CASRTVQGTEAFF	TGTGCCAGCCGCACCGTACAGGGGACTGAAGCTTTCTTT
NA	NA	TRBV28	TRBJ1-5	CASSLTVPDSNQPQHF	TGTGCCAGCAGTTTAACGGTTCCAGACAGCAATCAGCCCCAGCATTTT
TRBD2	NA	TRBV5-1	TRBJ2-3	CASSLGPSGGTDTQYF	TGCGCCAGCAGCTTGGGGCCTAGCGGGGGCACAGATACGCAGTATTTT
TRBD2	NA	TRBV6-1	TRBJ2-1	CASSGWGLAGDEQFF	TGTGCCAGCAGTGGGTGGGGTCTAGCGGGAGATGAGCAGTTCTTC